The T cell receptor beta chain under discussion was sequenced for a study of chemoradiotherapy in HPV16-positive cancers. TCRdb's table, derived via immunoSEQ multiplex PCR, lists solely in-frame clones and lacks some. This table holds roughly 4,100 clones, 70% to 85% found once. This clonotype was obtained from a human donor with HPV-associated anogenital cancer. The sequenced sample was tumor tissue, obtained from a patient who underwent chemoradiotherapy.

This CDR3 is CASSMGQGAYEQYF. The DNA of the CDR3 is TGCGCCAGCAGCATGGGACAGGGGGCGTACGAGCAGTACTTC. V gene TRBV5-1 combines with J gene TRBJ2-7, with 12 nucleotides matching TRBD1. The CDR3 spans 14 residues. V trimming: 4 bases; J trimming: 4 bases; junction bases outside the gene matches: 3. CDR1 and CDR2 from the germline V gene are SGHRS and YFSETQ.